The 5 T cell receptor beta chains below were found in one sample sequenced in a study of OX40 agonist ivuxolimab in advanced cancers. Using immunoSEQ multiplex PCR, the repertoire was profiled, and TCRdb retains in-frame clones only, with some absent. The profile shows more than 80,000 clones, about 83% of them singletons. Sequencing used CD4+ or CD8+ T cells sorted from blood, obtained in a trial of the OX40 agonist ivuxolimab. The origin of the receptors is an adult with an advanced solid tumor such as melanoma, head and neck, liver or kidney cancer.

The J gene is TRBJ2-1, the V gene TRBV6-5, with 8 nucleotides matching TRBD2. Trimming removed 4 bases from V and 7 bases from J; junction bases left unmatched: 12. CDR1 and CDR2 (germline): MNHEY, SVGAGI. The CDR3 has 16 residues. The CDR3 loop reads CASSWSRGGRMNEQFF. CDR3 nucleotides: TGTGCCAGCAGTTGGTCCCGGGGGGGCAGGATGAATGAGCAGTTCTTC.

This clone has a single count. V is TRBV12-5 and J is TRBJ1-1; maybe TRBD1 (5 bases). Trimming left V 7 bases short and J 3 bases short, with 15 bases between. The CDR3 contains 14 residues. The germline V gene encodes CDR1 LGHNT and CDR2 FRNRAP. CDR3: CASAYDSPDTEAFF. In DNA, the CDR3 is TGTGCTAGTGCCTACGACAGTCCAGACACTGAAGCTTTCTTT.

The rearrangement uses TRBV9 and TRBJ2-2; 13 bases line up with TRBD2. CDR3 length equals 16 residues. After removal of 3 bases from V and 7 bases from J, the junction contained 6 bases not matched to a gene. Germline-derived CDR1 and CDR2 are SGDLS and YYNGEE. Written as DNA, the CDR3 is TGTGCCAGCAGCGAGCGGACTAGCGGGAGCTTCGGGGAGCTGTTTTTT. Encoded protein: CASSERTSGSFGELFF.

CDR3 nucleotide sequence: TGTGCCAGCAGCGCAGACAGGGTTACCCTTCGGGATGAGCAGTTCTTC. This translates into CASSADRVTLRDEQFF. V usage is TRBV7-2 and J usage is TRBJ2-1; 7 bases align to TRBD1. The CDR3 loop spans 16 amino acids. Germline V gives CDR1 SGHTA, CDR2 FQGNSA. With 5 bases clipped from V and 8 bases from J, the junction kept 15 bases outside the gene matches.

This chain joins TRBV5-1 and TRBJ2-7, with TRBD1 identical over 9 bases. The CDR3 spans 15 residues. The J segment lost 1 base and the V segment lost 3 bases, leaving 5 bases of the junction unmatched. CDR1 SGHRS and CDR2 YFSETQ come from the germline V gene. The CDR3 sequence: CASSYTGGLSYEQYF. The CDR3 bases are TGCGCCAGCAGCTATACAGGGGGCTTATCCTACGAGCAGTACTTC.